These 30 T cell receptor beta chains share one sample of origin, sequenced in a study of control samples from healthy donors and cancer patients. Data came from immunoSEQ multiplex PCR; TCRdb stores just in-frame clones and leaves some out. The sample carries roughly 20,000 clones, roughly 80% recorded once. The sample consisted of PBMCs. These TCRs come from a man at least 80 years old with head and neck cancer.

The chain joins TRBV7-6 to TRBJ1-3; the D gene is possibly TRBD1 (5 bases). The V end was cut by 2 bases, the J end by 0 bases, with 11 bases between. CDR3 size: 16 residues. CDR1 is SGHVS, CDR2 FNYEAQ, per germline. CDR3 residues: CASSLTGPSSGNTIYF. The CDR3 coding sequence is TGTGCCAGCAGCTTAACAGGCCCGAGCTCTGGAAACACCATATATTTT. Full variable domain (rest looked up from reference TRBV7-6 and TRBJ1-3): GAGVSQSPRYKVTKRGQDVALRCDPISGHVSLYWYRQALGQGPEFLTYFNYEAQQDKSGLPNDRFSAERPEGSISTLTIQRTEQRDSAMYRCASSLTGPSSGNTIYFGEGSWLTVV.

The chain carries TRBV7-2 and TRBJ2-1; 9 nucleotides line up with TRBD1. Trimming took 4 bases from V and 4 from J; bases not matched to a gene: 5. Germline CDR1 and CDR2: SGHTA and FQGNSA. There are 15 residues in the CDR3. The CDR3 protein is CASSSDRGRYNEQFF. The CDR3 DNA reads TGTGCCAGCAGCTCCGACAGGGGGAGGTACAATGAGCAGTTCTTC.

The V gene is TRBV3-1 (or the pseudogene TRBV3-2), the J gene TRBJ1-5, with D possibly TRBD1 on 5 matching bases. CDR1 is LGHDT and CDR2 is YNNKEL in the germline V gene (reference sequence). The CDR3 is 13 residues long. V gave up 6 bases and J gave up 7 bases, with 13 bases separating them. This chain's CDR3 is CASSRQPRQPQHF. CDR3 in DNA: TGTGCCAGCAGTCGACAGCCGAGGCAGCCCCAGCATTTT.

This clone has only a few counts. V is TRBV2 and J is TRBJ2-7; perhaps TRBD1 as D (5 bases). Germline CDR1 and CDR2: SNHLY and FYNNEI. The CDR3 covers 13 residues. Trimming shortened V by 7 bases and J by 0 bases, and 10 bases separated the two germline ends. CDR3 amino acids: CASNPRGSYEQYF. CDR3 nucleotides: TGTGCCAGCAACCCAAGGGGCTCCTACGAGCAGTACTTC.

The rearrangement joins TRBV24-1 to TRBJ2-3, with 7 bases identical to TRBD1. V lost 5 bases to trimming and J lost 2 bases; unmatched junction nucleotides: 6. Germline values: CDR1 KGHDR, CDR2 SFDVKD. The CDR3 length is 15 residues. CDR3 residues: CATSVPGQTTDTQYF. The CDR3, as DNA: TGTGCCACCAGTGTCCCGGGACAGACCACAGATACGCAGTATTTT.

V gene TRBV5-4 combines with J gene TRBJ2-6; D might be TRBD1 (5 bases). CDR1 is SGHNT, CDR2 YYREEE, per germline (reference sequence). V gave up 0 bases and J gave up 0 bases, with 10 bases separating them. The CDR3 covers 17 residues. CDR3 coding DNA: TGTGCCAGCAGCTTGGATGGGGCGAGCTCTGGGGCCAACGTCCTGACTTTC. It specifies CASSLDGASSGANVLTF.

The J gene is TRBJ1-1, the V gene TRBV7-9; unclear D gene. Germline values: CDR1 SEHNR, CDR2 FQNEAQ (reference sequence). There are 14 residues in the CDR3. The V and J ends lost 4 bases and 4 bases respectively, with 13 bases between them. In nucleotides, the CDR3 is TGTGCCAGCAGCTCCAGTGGGTGGCCCACTGAAGCTTTCTTT. It yields the protein CASSSSGWPTEAFF.

This sequence joins TRBV27 and TRBJ2-1; no definite D call. V was shortened by 0 bases and J by 1 base, with 7 bases between the two germline ends. The germline gives CDR1 MNHEY, CDR2 SMNVEV (reference sequence). This CDR3 has 15 amino acids. The CDR3 is CASSLSRISYNEQFF. CDR3 nucleotides: TGTGCCAGCAGTTTATCCCGGATTTCCTACAATGAGCAGTTCTTC.

The chain links TRBV27 to TRBJ1-6; D possibly corresponds to TRBD1 (5 bases). The CDR3 is made up of 15 amino acids. CDR1 and CDR2 (germline): MNHEY, SMNVEV (reference sequence). Trimming took 7 bases from V and 6 from J, leaving 16 bases between them. In DNA, the CDR3 is TGTGCCAGCAACCAAGGAGGGACGATTAATTCACCCCTCCACTTT. It is translated as CASNQGGTINSPLHF.

This clone was seen more than once but under ten times. The gene calls are TRBV5-1 and TRBJ2-1; D may be TRBD1 or TRBD2 (5 bases each). The CDR3 is made up of 14 amino acids. CDR1 is SGHRS and CDR2 is YFSETQ in the germline V gene. The germline V and J ends were trimmed by 4 bases and 12 bases, with 20 bases remaining between them. The CDR3 sequence: CASSPGAVEQRQFF. As DNA, the CDR3 is TGCGCCAGCAGCCCCGGGGCTGTCGAGCAACGGCAGTTCTTC.

This chain joins TRBV9 and TRBJ2-3; maybe TRBD2 (6 bases). Germline V gene data show CDR1 as SGDLS and CDR2 as YYNGEE. Trimming took off 3 bases at V and 8 bases at J, with 16 bases between the two ends. The CDR3 runs 14 residues. The CDR3 spells CASSDRPGAGTQYF. As DNA, the CDR3 is TGTGCCAGCAGCGACCGGCCGGGAGCGGGTACGCAGTATTTT.

The CDR3 nucleotides read TGTGCCAGCAGCCAAGAGGGAGGGGTTAATCAGCCCCAGCATTTT. It is translated as CASSQEGGVNQPQHF. The genes are TRBV4-2 and TRBJ1-5, with a tentative D call TRBD1 (5 bases). Germline V gene lookup returns CDR1 LGHNA and CDR2 YNFKEQ. The CDR3 is 15 residues long. With 0 bases removed from V and 4 bases from J, the gap between germline ends came to 10 bases.

This clone came up a few times. This chain uses TRBV5-4 with TRBJ2-5; TRBD2 matches at 8 bases. The CDR3 sequence is 13 residues long. Germline V CDR1 and CDR2: SGHNT, YYREEE (reference sequence). The ends lost 4 bases at V and 3 bases at J; junction bases unmatched: 2. The CDR3, as DNA: TGTGCCAGCAGCCGGGGGGGGAAAGAGACCCAGTACTTC. Protein product: CASSRGGKETQYF.

The rearrangement links TRBV30 to TRBJ1-3; tentative D call: TRBD1 (6 bases). Per germline, CDR1 GTSNPN and CDR2 SVGIG (reference sequence). This CDR3 is built from 15 residues. V gave up 0 bases and J gave up 0 bases, with 9 bases separating them. CDR3 sequence reads: CAWSVGQFSGNTIYF. The CDR3 DNA reads as TGTGCCTGGAGTGTAGGACAGTTCTCTGGAAACACCATATATTTT. Full variable domain (rest looked up from reference TRBV30 and TRBJ1-3): SQTIHQWPATLVQPVGSPLSLECTVEGTSNPNLYWYRQAAGRGLQLLFYSVGIGQISSEVPQNLSASRPQDRQFILSSKKLLLSDSGFYLCAWSVGQFSGNTIYFGEGSWLTVV.

The V gene is TRBV19, the J gene TRBJ2-7; D unresolved. The ends were cut back, 0 bases at V and 4 bases at J, with 10 bases in the middle. CDR3 size: 14 residues. The V gene's germline CDR1 is LNHDA and CDR2 SQIVND (reference sequence). For the CDR3, the DNA is TGTGCCAGTAGTATAGAGCTCACTAATTACGAGCAGTACTTC. It codes for CASSIELTNYEQYF.

This rearrangement joins TRBV28 to TRBJ1-6; 7 bases agree with TRBD1. This CDR3 spans 16 amino acids. Trimming removed 6 bases from V and 6 bases from J; junction bases left unmatched: 11. The germline CDR1 and CDR2 sequences are MDHEN and SYDVKM. The CDR3 coding sequence is TGTGCCAGCAGACGGGACAGTATAACTACTAATTCACCCCTCCACTTT. It translates to CASRRDSITTNSPLHF.

The CDR3 sequence is CASSLDGTSGGASDTQYF. The CDR3 DNA is TGCGCCAGCAGCTTGGATGGGACTAGCGGGGGGGCCTCAGATACGCAGTATTTT. The chain carries TRBV5-1 and TRBJ2-3; 16 nucleotides agree with TRBD2. Trimming at V came to 0 bases and at J to 4 bases, leaving 5 bases not matched to a gene. The CDR3 runs 18 residues. Germline V gene lookup returns CDR1 SGHRS and CDR2 YFSETQ.

Only a few counts were recorded for this clone. The chain joins TRBV15 to TRBJ1-1; possibly TRBD1 for D (5 bases). CDR1 is LNHNV and CDR2 is YYDKDF in the germline V gene (reference sequence). The V gene lost 1 base and the J gene lost 10 bases, with 10 bases spanning the gap. This CDR3 has 12 residues. The CDR3 loop reads CATSRVEGPAFF. The CDR3 region has the DNA TGTGCCACCAGCAGAGTAGAGGGGCCAGCTTTCTTT.

This clone has more than one count but fewer than ten. The gene calls are TRBV20-1 and TRBJ2-7; D not certain. This CDR3 contains 11 residues. CDR1 is DFQATT, CDR2 SNEGSKA, per germline (reference sequence). V shed 7 bases and J shed 7 bases, with 14 bases lying between them. As DNA, the CDR3 is TGCAGTGTCCGCCCCCTAGATGAGCAGTACTTC. The encoded protein is CSVRPLDEQYF.

This chain joins TRBV5-8 and TRBJ1-5; TRBD1 aligns across 8 bases. V shed 0 bases and J 2 bases; nucleotides not matched to a gene: 4. The CDR3 has 16 residues. The V gene's germline CDR1 is SGHTS and CDR2 YDEGEE. CDR3: CASSLGTGLGNQPQHF. DNA of the CDR3: TGTGCCAGCAGCTTGGGGACAGGGTTAGGCAATCAGCCCCAGCATTTT. Based on the CDR3 plus reference TRBV5-8 and TRBJ1-5, the full variable domain is EAGVTQSPTHLIKTRGQQATLRCSPISGHTSVYWYQQALGLGLQFLLWYDEGEERNRGNFPPRFSGRQFPNYSSELNVNALELEDSALYLCASSLGTGLGNQPQHFGDGTRLSIL.

The chain has TRBV28 and TRBJ2-5, with TRBD2 as a possible D gene (5 bases). Per the germline V gene, CDR1 is MDHEN and CDR2 is SYDVKM. CDR3 size: 15 residues. V gave up 3 bases and J gave up 3 bases, with 14 bases separating them. CDR3 amino acids: CASSFSTTGEETQYF. The CDR3 region has the DNA TGTGCCAGCAGTTTTTCGACGACCGGGGAAGAGACCCAGTACTTC.

The chain recombines TRBV15 with TRBJ2-7; unclear D gene. V shed 1 base and J shed 3 bases, with 7 bases lying between them. The CDR3 covers 13 residues. The germline gives CDR1 LNHNV, CDR2 YYDKDF (reference sequence). CDR3 nucleotides: TGTGCCACCAGCAGAGTAAAGGGCTACGAGCAGTACTTC. It is translated as CATSRVKGYEQYF.

The chain has TRBV5-1 and TRBJ2-2, with 7 bases matching TRBD1. J was trimmed by 4 bases and V by 4 bases; bases with no gene match: 4. The CDR3 covers 14 residues. Germline V gene lookup returns CDR1 SGHRS and CDR2 YFSETQ. CDR3 region: CASSATGTTGELFF. Written as DNA, the CDR3 is TGCGCCAGCAGCGCGACAGGGACCACCGGGGAGCTGTTTTTT.

V gene TRBV4-3 combines with J gene TRBJ2-7, with D possibly matching TRBD2 (6 bases). This CDR3 is 17 amino acids long. Trimming left V 0 bases short and J 0 bases short, with 15 bases between. Germline CDR1 and CDR2: LGHNA and YSLEER. The CDR3 sequence is CASSQDYWRASSYEQYF. The CDR3 DNA sequence: TGCGCCAGCAGCCAAGATTATTGGAGGGCGAGCTCCTACGAGCAGTACTTC.

Turning to this clone: One end of the junction does not line up with germline, which may come from a read error. The chain recombines TRBV4-2 with TRBJ2-4; D might be TRBD1 (6 bases). The CDR3 covers 20 residues. In germline, CDR1 is LGHNA, CDR2 YNFKEQ. The CDR3 loop reads CAGSQDGTRGTLLAKNIQYF. Here the CDR3 DNA reads TGTGCCGGCAGCCAAGATGGGACAAGGGGGACACTTCTAGCCAAAAACATTCAGTACTTC.

V usage is TRBV18 and J usage is TRBJ1-6; 10 bases fit TRBD1. The germline V gene has CDR1 KGHSH and CDR2 LQKENI. The CDR3 runs 13 residues. V was pared by 6 bases and J by 8 bases, with 1 base of the junction left unmatched. DNA of the CDR3: TGTGCCAGCTCCGGGACAGGGGATTCACCCCTCCACTTT. Encoded protein: CASSGTGDSPLHF.

This clone was found once. For the CDR3, the DNA is TGTGCCAGCTCACCAGTAATGAACACCGGGGAGCTGTTTTTT. Translating it yields CASSPVMNTGELFF. The chain combines TRBV18 with TRBJ2-2; D remains unclear. Germline CDR1 is KGHSH and CDR2 is LQKENI. V shed 2 bases and J shed 1 base, with 5 bases lying between them. The CDR3 extends over 14 amino acids.

The chain carries TRBV9 and TRBJ1-1; the D is unclear. CDR1 SGDLS and CDR2 YYNGEE come from the germline V gene. V was cut by 5 bases and J by 0 bases, with 14 bases left in between. This CDR3 comprises 15 residues. CDR3: CASRPPDGLNTEAFF. For the CDR3, the DNA is TGTGCCAGCAGACCCCCGGACGGATTGAACACTGAAGCTTTCTTT.

The chain links TRBV24-1 to TRBJ1-6; maybe TRBD1 (5 bases). V lost 7 bases and J 8 bases, leaving 17 bases between the germline ends. Germline V gene data show CDR1 as KGHDR and CDR2 as SFDVKD. CDR3 size: 15 residues. Here the CDR3 DNA reads TGTGCCACCAGGACCCCGTTTAAAGGGGATTCACCCCTCCACTTT. Translation gives CATRTPFKGDSPLHF.

In its sample, this clone was seen once. The junction differs from germline at one of its ends, possibly a read error. This CDR3 is also generated by other DNA sequences in the sample. CDR3 region: CASGRRTYNEQFF. The CDR3 region has the DNA TGCGCCAGCGGGAGGAGAACCTACAATGAGCAGTTCTTC. The chain joins TRBV12-3 or TRBV12-4 to TRBJ2-1, with 9 bases fitting TRBD2. The CDR3 covers 13 residues.